The 8 T cell receptor beta chains in this list originate from one sample, sequenced in a study of CD8+ T cells in alopecia areata. Extracted RNA was reverse transcribed, and the resulting cDNA served as sequencing template. Data came from immunoSEQ multiplex PCR; TCRdb stores just in-frame clones and leaves some out. The sample gives about 210,000 clones, approximately 47% of which show up once; roughly 2.8% is in the top ten. Treatment specified: oral pan-JAK inhibitor, 5-10 mg twice daily. Sequencing was performed on CD4+ T cells sorted from blood, taken at approximately week 36, from a patient treated with tofacitinib. Receptors originate from a human donor with alopecia areata.

This clone was seen more than once but under ten times. This chain uses TRBV5-1 with TRBJ2-1; 10 nucleotides agree with TRBD2. J lost 1 base, V lost 4 bases, and 17 bases had no gene match. The CDR3 contains 20 residues. Germline values: CDR1 SGHRS, CDR2 YFSETQ. This CDR3 is CASSVYGLQGLAMSYNEQFF. In DNA, the CDR3 is TGCGCCAGCAGCGTATACGGACTACAGGGACTAGCGATGTCCTACAATGAGCAGTTCTTC.

To note about this clone: The junction does not match germline at one end; this may be a read error. The sample contains more than one DNA sequence encoding this CDR3. The chain employs TRBV29-1 and TRBJ2-1, with 7 bases that match TRBD2. CDR3 length equals 14 residues. CDR1 is SQVTM and CDR2 is ANQGSEA in the germline V gene. The CDR3 here is CSVEGGSSYNEQFF. The CDR3 DNA sequence: TGCAGCGTCGAAGGCGGGAGCTCCTACAATGAGCAGTTCTTC.

The chain joins TRBV27 to TRBJ2-5, with 9 positions matching TRBD1. Germline trimming cut 5 bases from V and 5 bases from J; bases unmatched to any gene: 12. Germline loops: CDR1 MNHEY, CDR2 SMNVEV (reference sequence). This CDR3 has 16 residues. DNA for the CDR3: TGTGCCAGCAGTCCCTCGCCGGACAGGGGAGGGGAGACCCAGTACTTC. This codes for CASSPSPDRGGETQYF.

This clone was counted a single time. The chain recombines TRBV7-9 with TRBJ2-5, with D possibly being TRBD2 (7 bases). The CDR3 is 15 amino acids. CDR1 SEHNR and CDR2 FQNEAQ come from the germline V gene (reference sequence). Trimming took off 0 bases at V and 5 bases at J, with 13 bases between the two ends. DNA for the CDR3: TGTGCCAGCAGCTTAGCGTTGCGGGGGCCGGAGACCCAGTACTTC. It encodes CASSLALRGPETQYF.

The J gene is TRBJ1-4, the V gene TRBV30, with a tentative D call TRBD1 (6 bases). CDR3 size: 14 residues. V was clipped by 5 bases and J by 7 bases, with 17 bases between them. Germline values: CDR1 GTSNPN, CDR2 SVGIG (reference sequence). In DNA form, the CDR3 reads TGTGCCTGGTGGAACGGGGGGGCCGGTGAAAAACTGTTTTTT. Translating gives CAWWNGGAGEKLFF.

This rearrangement joins TRBV30 to TRBJ1-1; no firm D call. CDR1 is GTSNPN, CDR2 SVGIG, per germline (reference sequence). The CDR3 consists of 11 residues. CDR3 protein: CARAGGTEAFF. In nucleotides, the CDR3 is TGTGCTCGGGCAGGCGGCACTGAAGCTTTCTTT.

This clone has ten or more counts. The chain uses TRBV11-2 and TRBJ2-7; unclear D gene. This CDR3 is 15 amino acids long. Germline V CDR1 and CDR2: SGHAT, FQNNGV. The V end was cut by 1 base, the J end by 3 bases, with 13 bases between. The CDR3 DNA is TGTGCCAGCAGCTTAGCCCCCTCGAGCAGCTACGAGCAGTACTTC. It codes for CASSLAPSSSYEQYF.

In its sample, this clone was seen a few times. The V gene is TRBV5-1, the J gene TRBJ2-4, with 7 bases matching TRBD2. This CDR3 is 13 amino acids long. CDR1 SGHRS and CDR2 YFSETQ come from the germline V gene. The J segment lost 9 bases and the V segment lost 0 bases, leaving 3 bases of the junction unmatched. CDR3 bases: TGCGCCAGCAGCTTGGGGGAGGGGATCATTCAGTACTTC. It translates to CASSLGEGIIQYF.